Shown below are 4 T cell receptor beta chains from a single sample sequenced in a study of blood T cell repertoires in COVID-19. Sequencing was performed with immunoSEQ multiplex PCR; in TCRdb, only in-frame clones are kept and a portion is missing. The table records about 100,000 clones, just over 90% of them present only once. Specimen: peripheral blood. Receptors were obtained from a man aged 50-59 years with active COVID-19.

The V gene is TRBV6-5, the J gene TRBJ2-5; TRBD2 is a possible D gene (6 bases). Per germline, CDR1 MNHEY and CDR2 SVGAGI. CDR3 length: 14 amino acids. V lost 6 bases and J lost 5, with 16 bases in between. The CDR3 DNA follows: TGTGCCAGCAGCGACCCCGACCGGGGGGAGACCCAGTACTTC. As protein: CASSDPDRGETQYF.

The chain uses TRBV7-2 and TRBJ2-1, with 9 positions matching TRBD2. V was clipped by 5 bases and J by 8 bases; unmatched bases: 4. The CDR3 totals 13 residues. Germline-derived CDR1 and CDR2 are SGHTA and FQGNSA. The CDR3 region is CASSPSGTDEQFF. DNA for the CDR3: TGTGCCAGCAGCCCTAGCGGGACGGATGAGCAGTTCTTC. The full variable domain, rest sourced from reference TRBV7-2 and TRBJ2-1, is GAGVSQSPSNKVTEKGKDVELRCDPISGHTALYWYRQSLGQGLEFLIYFQGNSAPDKSGLPSDRFSAERTGGSVSTLTIQRTQQEDSAVYLCASSPSGTDEQFFGPGTRLTVL.

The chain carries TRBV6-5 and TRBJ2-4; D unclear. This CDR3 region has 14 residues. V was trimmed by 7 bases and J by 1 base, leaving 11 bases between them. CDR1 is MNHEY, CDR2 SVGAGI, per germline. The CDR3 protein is CASTQLSAKNIQYF. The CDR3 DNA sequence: TGTGCCAGCACCCAGTTGTCGGCCAAAAACATTCAGTACTTC.

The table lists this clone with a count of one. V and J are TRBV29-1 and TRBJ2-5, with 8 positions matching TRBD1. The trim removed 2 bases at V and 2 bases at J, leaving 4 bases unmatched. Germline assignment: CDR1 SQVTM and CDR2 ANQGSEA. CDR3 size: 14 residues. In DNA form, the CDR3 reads TGCAGCGTTGAATGGGACAGGAGACAAGAGACCCAGTACTTC. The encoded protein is CSVEWDRRQETQYF.